This T cell receptor (beta chain) was captured by sequencing in a study of blood T cell repertoires in COVID-19 (TCRdb year 2020). At the level of the whole study: Samples from collaborators originated in the United States, Italy and Spain and spanned both the acute and convalescent phases of COVID-19. The material from the prospective study consisted of cDNA or gDNA derived from T cells, B-cell-depleted T cells, or PBMCs. The dataset comprised deeply sampled blood TCRbeta repertoires from subjects exposed to, actively infected with, or recovered from COVID-19. The repertoires were made available in a free public database intended to serve as a resource for research on the immune response to SARS-CoV-2. The samples were drawn from two sources: the first 160 participants of the ongoing ImmuneRACE study, and 1,000 to 1,500 subjects contributed by 6 global collaborators. Sample metadata almost always included a de-identified subject ID, COVID-19 status, age in years and sex. Where available, HLA class I and class II types were obtained from metadata supplied by the sample provider rather than from assay-based typing. The investigation overall reported the following: The amount of clinical and demographic metadata varied by source and participant and was provided uncurated.

V drops 4 bases and J drops 0 bases, leaving 5 bases in between. CDR1 SNHLY and CDR2 FYNNEI were looked up in the germline V gene. The CDR3 sequence holds 13 residues, the cysteine and phenylalanine included. Only CDR3 DNA is held: 39 bases, read in frame from base 1. Participants in the prospective study were enrolled through a virtual design, were aged about 18 to 100 years, and lived in roughly 25 United States geographic areas. In the prospective study, cohorts were assigned on the basis of participant-reported clinical history obtained from a screening survey and a study questionnaire. ImmuneRACE Cohort 3 recovered participants were defined by two consecutive negative NP/OP PCR tests, healthcare professional clearance, or symptom resolution. In the prospective study, whole blood, serum and a nasopharyngeal or oropharyngeal swab were collected from each participant by mobile phlebotomists. Participants in the prospective study had the option to provide additional blood draws and questionnaires over an approximately 2-month period. Prospective study blood samples were shipped either frozen or at room temperature before DNA extraction.

The immunoSEQ Assay, a bias-controlled multiplex PCR, was used to amplify TCRbeta CDR3 regions from genomic DNA. For the original study's pipeline: Nucleated cell counts per sample were estimated from amplification of reference gene primers within the assay. To quantify the absolute abundance of each unique TCRbeta CDR3 rearrangement, sequence reads were collapsed and filtered. For each sample, productive Simpson clonality was calculated by taking the square root of Simpson's diversity index across productive rearrangements. Imported from immuneACCESS, the table was reduced by TCRdb to in-frame sequences with V and J called. These copies leave out some clones; in studies compared against another copy, an unresolved V gene accounts for under half, and the cause of the remainder is not known. Clonal size and the V and J genes are those of that table, whereas D and trimming came from the DNA. The sample includes hundreds of thousands of clones, with more than 75% observed a single time. The ten largest clones take up 1% of the sample.

To note about this clone: The antigen this receptor binds is unknown. The input lacks base qualities; no much larger clone sits a single base away.

The sequence is built from TRBV2 and TRBJ2-3; perhaps TRBD1 is the D gene, with 5 bases matching. The receptor was isolated from a woman aged 25 to 39 who had recovered from COVID-19. Sequencing was carried out using PBMCs or T cells enriched from blood (not recorded which). The nucleotide sequence is given as TGTGCCAGCAGTGGGGGCAGCACAGATACGCAGTATTTT. Translation gives CASSGGSTDTQYF.